This T cell receptor beta chain comes out of a study of blood T cell repertoires in COVID-19 (TCRdb year 2020). With regard to the full study: The collaborator samples originated in the United States, Italy and Spain and spanned the acute and convalescent phases of COVID-19. The prospective study material was composed of cDNA or gDNA derived from T cells, B-cell-depleted T cells, or PBMCs. Subjects who had been exposed to COVID-19, were actively infected with it, or had recovered from it provided the deeply sampled blood TCRbeta repertoires that made up the dataset. The repertoires were made available in a free public database intended to serve as a resource for research on the immune response to SARS-CoV-2. The samples were drawn from the first 160 participants of the ongoing ImmuneRACE study and from 950 to 1,500 subjects provided by 6 global collaborators. Sample metadata almost always included a de-identified subject ID, COVID-19 status, age in years and sex. Where available, HLA class I and class II types were taken from metadata supplied by the sample provider and were not determined by assay-based typing. What the study reported, not specific to this receptor: The quantity of clinical and demographic metadata differed by source and by participant and was supplied without curation.

TCRbeta CDR3 regions were amplified from genomic DNA using the immunoSEQ Assay, a bias-controlled multiplex PCR. Processing in the source paper ran as follows. The number of nucleated cells in each sample was estimated from the amplification of reference gene primers within the assay. Sequence reads were collapsed and filtered to measure the absolute abundance of every unique TCRbeta CDR3 rearrangement. For each sample, productive Simpson clonality was calculated as the square root of Simpson's diversity index across productive rearrangements. In TCRdb, the immuneACCESS table is reduced to in-frame sequences with V and J assigned. These tables do not hold every clone; where another copy was compared, an unresolved V gene accounts for under half, and the others remain unexplained. V, J and clone size were drawn from that table, and D and trimming were deduced from the DNA. The sample profile shows about 90,000 clones; 85% to 95% of them were found once. Roughly 6.4% of the sample goes to the ten largest clones.

The collaborating institutions used their own protocols to collect whole blood in K2EDTA tubes. For TCRbeta analysis, collaborator samples were shipped as frozen whole blood, as isolated PBMCs, or as DNA extracted from either sample type. A remark on this clone: The clone's antigen remains unknown. No much larger clonotype is one base removed from it; base qualities were not supplied.

V and J lose 0 bases and 5 bases, and a span of 11 bases separates them. Measured from the cysteine to the phenylalanine, the CDR3 is 14 residues long. The kept DNA is CDR3 alone, 42 bases in frame from the first base. CDR1 SQVTM and CDR2 ANQGSEA are derived from the germline V gene. The sample consisted of peripheral blood. This TCR was sampled from a woman in her sixties or seventies with active COVID-19. The chain links TRBV29-1 with TRBJ2-1; no D gene can be assigned with confidence. The DNA sequence is as follows: TGCAGCGTTGAAGATCATTCTGAGGACAATGAGCAGTTCTTC. The encoded protein is CSVEDHSEDNEQFF.